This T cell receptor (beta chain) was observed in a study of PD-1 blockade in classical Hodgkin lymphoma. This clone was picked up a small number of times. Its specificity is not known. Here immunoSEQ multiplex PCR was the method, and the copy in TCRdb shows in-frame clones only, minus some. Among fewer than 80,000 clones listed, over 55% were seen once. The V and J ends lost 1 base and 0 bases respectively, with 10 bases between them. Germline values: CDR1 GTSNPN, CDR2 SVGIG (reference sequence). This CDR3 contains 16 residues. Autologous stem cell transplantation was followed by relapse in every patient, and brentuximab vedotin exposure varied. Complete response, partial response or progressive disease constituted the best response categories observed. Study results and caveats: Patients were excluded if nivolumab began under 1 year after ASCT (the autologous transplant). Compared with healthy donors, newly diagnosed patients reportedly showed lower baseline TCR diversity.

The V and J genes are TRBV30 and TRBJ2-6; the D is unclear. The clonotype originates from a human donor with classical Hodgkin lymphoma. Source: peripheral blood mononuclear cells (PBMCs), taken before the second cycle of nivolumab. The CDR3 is CAWSDSGVSGANVLTF. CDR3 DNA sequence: TGTGCCTGGAGTGACTCGGGCGTCTCTGGGGCCAACGTCCTGACTTTC. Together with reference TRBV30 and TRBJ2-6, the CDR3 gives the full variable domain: SQTIHQWPATLVQPVGSPLSLECTVEGTSNPNLYWYRQAAGRGLQLLFYSVGIGQISSEVPQNLSASRPQDRQFILSSKKLLLSDSGFYLCAWSDSGVSGANVLTFGAGSRLTVL.